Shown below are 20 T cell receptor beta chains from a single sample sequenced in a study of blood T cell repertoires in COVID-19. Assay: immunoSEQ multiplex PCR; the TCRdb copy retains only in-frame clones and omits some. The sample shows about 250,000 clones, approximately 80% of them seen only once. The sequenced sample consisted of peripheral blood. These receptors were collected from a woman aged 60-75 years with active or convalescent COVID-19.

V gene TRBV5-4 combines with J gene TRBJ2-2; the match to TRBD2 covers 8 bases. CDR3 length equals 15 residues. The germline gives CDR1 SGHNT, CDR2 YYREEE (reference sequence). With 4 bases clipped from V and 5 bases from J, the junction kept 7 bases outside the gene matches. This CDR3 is CASSTGTSRTGELFF. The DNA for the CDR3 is TGTGCCAGCAGCACCGGGACTAGTAGAACCGGGGAGCTGTTTTTT.

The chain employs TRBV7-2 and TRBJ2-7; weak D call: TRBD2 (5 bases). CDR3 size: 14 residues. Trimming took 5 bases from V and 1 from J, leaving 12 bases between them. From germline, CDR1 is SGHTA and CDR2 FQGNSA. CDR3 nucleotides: TGTGCCAGCAGCCGCAACGGGGTTTCCTACGAGCAGTACTTC. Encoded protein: CASSRNGVSYEQYF.

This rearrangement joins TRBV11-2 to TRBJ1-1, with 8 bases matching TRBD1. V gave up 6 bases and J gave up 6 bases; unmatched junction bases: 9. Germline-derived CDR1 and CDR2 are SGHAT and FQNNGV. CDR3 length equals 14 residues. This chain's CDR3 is CASRQRTGLSEAFF. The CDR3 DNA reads TGTGCCAGCAGACAGAGGACAGGGCTGTCTGAAGCTTTCTTT.

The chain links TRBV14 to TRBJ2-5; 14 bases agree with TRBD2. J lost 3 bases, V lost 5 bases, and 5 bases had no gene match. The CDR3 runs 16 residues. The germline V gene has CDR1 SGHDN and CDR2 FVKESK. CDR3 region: CASSFGGLAGEETQYF. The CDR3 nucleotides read TGTGCCAGCAGCTTCGGGGGACTAGCGGGGGAAGAGACCCAGTACTTC.

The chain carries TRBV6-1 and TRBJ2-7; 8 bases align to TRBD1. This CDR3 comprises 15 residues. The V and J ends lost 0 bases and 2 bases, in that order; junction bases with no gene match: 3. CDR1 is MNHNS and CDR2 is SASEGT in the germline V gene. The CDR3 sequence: CASSEARGQAYEQYF. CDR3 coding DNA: TGTGCCAGCAGTGAAGCTAGGGGACAGGCCTACGAGCAGTACTTC.

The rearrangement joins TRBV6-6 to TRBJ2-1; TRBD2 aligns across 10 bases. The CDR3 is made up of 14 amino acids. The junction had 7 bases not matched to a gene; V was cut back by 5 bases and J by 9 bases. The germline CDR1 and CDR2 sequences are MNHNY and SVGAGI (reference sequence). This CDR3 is CASSPIAGGTEQFF. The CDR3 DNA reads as TGTGCCAGCAGTCCCATAGCGGGAGGAACTGAGCAGTTCTTC.

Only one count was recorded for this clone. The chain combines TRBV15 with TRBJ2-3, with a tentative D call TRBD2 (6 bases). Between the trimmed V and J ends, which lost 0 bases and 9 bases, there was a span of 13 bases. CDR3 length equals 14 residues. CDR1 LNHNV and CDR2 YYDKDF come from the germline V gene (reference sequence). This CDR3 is CATSREVGGKTQYF. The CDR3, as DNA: TGTGCCACCAGCAGAGAGGTAGGCGGGAAGACGCAGTATTTT.

DNA for the CDR3: TGTGCCAGTAGTATCTCTCCAGGGTCCACAGATACGCAGTATTTT. It codes for CASSISPGSTDTQYF. The chain uses TRBV19 and TRBJ2-3; a possible D gene is TRBD1 (5 bases). Looked up from germline, CDR1 is LNHDA and CDR2 is SQIVND (reference sequence). V lost 3 bases to trimming and J lost 2 bases, with 12 bases between them. The CDR3 is 15 residues long.

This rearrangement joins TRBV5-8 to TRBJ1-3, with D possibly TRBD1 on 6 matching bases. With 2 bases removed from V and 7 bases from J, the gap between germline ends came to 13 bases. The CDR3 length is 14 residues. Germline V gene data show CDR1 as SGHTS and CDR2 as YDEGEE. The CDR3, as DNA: TGTGCCAGCAGCTTTCCAGGGGACGGGAACACCATATATTTT. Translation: CASSFPGDGNTIYF.

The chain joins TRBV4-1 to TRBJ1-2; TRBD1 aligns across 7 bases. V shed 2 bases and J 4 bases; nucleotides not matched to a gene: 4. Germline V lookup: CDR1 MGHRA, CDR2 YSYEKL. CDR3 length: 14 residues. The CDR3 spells CASSQMTGTYGYTF. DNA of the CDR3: TGCGCCAGCAGCCAAATGACAGGGACCTATGGCTACACCTTC.

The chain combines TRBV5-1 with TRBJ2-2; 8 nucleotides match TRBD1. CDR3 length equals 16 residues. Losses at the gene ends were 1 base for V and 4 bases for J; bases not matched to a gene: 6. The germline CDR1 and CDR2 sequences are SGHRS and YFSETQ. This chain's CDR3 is CASSLLQGAVTGELFF. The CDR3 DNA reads TGCGCCAGCAGCTTGCTGCAGGGGGCAGTCACCGGGGAGCTGTTTTTT.

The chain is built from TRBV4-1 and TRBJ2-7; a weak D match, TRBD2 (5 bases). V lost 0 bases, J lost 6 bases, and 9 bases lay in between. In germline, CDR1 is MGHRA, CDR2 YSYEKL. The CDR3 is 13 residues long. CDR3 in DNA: TGCGCCAGCAGCCAAGAGGAGGTTTCCGAGCAGTACGTC. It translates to CASSQEEVSEQYV.

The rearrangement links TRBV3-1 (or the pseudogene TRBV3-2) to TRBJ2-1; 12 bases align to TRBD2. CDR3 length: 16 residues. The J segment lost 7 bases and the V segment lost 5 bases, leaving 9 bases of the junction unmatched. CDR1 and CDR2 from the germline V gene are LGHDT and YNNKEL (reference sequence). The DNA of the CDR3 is TGTGCCAGCAGCACCCGCTCTAGCGGGGGGGCTAATGAGCAGTTCTTC. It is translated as CASSTRSSGGANEQFF.

DNA for the CDR3: TGTGCCATCAGTCTGACTAGCGGGAGTAGAGAGCAGTACTTC. This codes for CAISLTSGSREQYF. This chain joins TRBV10-3 and TRBJ2-7; 12 nucleotides match TRBD2. The V and J ends lost 5 bases and 7 bases, in that order; junction bases with no gene match: 6. This CDR3 contains 14 residues. Germline CDR1 and CDR2: ENHRY and SYGVKD.

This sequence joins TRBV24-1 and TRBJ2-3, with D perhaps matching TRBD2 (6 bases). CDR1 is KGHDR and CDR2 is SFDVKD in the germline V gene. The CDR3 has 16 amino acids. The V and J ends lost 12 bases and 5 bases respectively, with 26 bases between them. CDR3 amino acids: CAPQQAPSEVGDTQYF. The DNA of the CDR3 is TGTGCCCCCCAACAAGCTCCTAGCGAGGTGGGAGATACGCAGTATTTT.

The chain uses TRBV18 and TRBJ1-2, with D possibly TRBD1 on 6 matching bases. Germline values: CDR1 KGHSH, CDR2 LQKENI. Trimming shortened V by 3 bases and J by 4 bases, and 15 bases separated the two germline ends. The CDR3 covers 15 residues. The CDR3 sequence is CASSPGRQELYGYTF. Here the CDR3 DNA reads TGTGCCAGCTCACCTGGTAGACAGGAGCTCTATGGCTACACCTTC.

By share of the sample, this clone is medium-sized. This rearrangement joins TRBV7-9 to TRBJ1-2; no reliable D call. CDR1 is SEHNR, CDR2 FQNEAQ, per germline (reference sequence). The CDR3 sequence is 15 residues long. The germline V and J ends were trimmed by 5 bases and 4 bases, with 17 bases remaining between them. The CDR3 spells CASSRPGVTSYGYTF. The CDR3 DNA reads TGTGCCAGCAGCCGCCCCGGGGTCACTAGCTATGGCTACACCTTC. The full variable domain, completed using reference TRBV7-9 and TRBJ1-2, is DTGVSQNPRHKITKRGQNVTFRCDPISEHNRLYWYRQTLGQGPEFLTYFQNEAQLEKSRLLSDRFSAERPKGSFSTLEIQRTEQGDSAMYLCASSRPGVTSYGYTFGSGTRLTVV.

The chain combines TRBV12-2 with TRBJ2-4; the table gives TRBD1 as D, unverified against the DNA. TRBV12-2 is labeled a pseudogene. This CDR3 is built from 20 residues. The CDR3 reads CASRSDRRNTGILAKNIQYF. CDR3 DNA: TGTGCAAGTCGCTCGGACAGGCGCAACACCGGAATACTAGCCAAAAACATTCAGTACTTC.

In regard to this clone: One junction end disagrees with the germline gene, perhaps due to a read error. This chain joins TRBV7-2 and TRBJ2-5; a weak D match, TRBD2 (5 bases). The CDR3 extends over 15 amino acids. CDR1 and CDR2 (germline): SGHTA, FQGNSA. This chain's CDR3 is CASRPGLASQGTQYF. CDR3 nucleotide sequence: TGTGCCAGCAGACCCGGACTGGCCAGCCAAGGGACCCAGTACTTC.

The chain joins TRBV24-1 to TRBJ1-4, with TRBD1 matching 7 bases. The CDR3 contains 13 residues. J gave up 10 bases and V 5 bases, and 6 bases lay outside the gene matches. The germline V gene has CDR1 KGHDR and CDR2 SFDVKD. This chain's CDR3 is CATSGQGSRKLFF. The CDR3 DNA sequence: TGTGCCACCAGTGGACAGGGCTCTAGAAAACTGTTTTTT.